This T cell receptor beta chain was documented in a study of response to subunit inactivated influenza vaccine. Study results and caveats: The authors proposed limited new T cell recruitment per seasonal influenza vaccination.

Using its own MiXCR run on the RT-PCR reads, TCRdb lists one record per CDR3 protein. The table shows hundreds of thousands of distinct CDR3 sequences, with 13% occurring only once. The CDR3 is 15 amino acids. From germline, CDR1 is SGHTA and CDR2 FQGNSA. The germline V and J ends were trimmed by 1 base and 5 bases, with 14 bases remaining between them. The table lists this clonotype with a few counts. Its antigen is as yet unknown. This receptor was obtained from a man aged 50 to 60 who received an inactivated influenza vaccine. Sequences were derived from PBMCs from blood, sampled more than 35 days after vaccination. The chain has TRBV7-2 and TRBJ2-5; either TRBD1 or TRBD2 may supply D (6 bases each). This CDR3 is CASSLGQGRTETQYF. In nucleotides, the CDR3 is TGTGCCAGCAGCTTAGGTCAGGGGAGGACGGAGACCCAGTACTTC. Using reference TRBV7-2 and TRBJ2-5 for the parts outside the CDR3, the full variable domain is GAGVSQSPSNKVTEKGKDVELRCDPISGHTALYWYRQSLGQGLEFLIYFQGNSAPDKSGLPSDRFSAERTGGSVSTLTIQRTQQEDSAVYLCASSLGQGRTETQYFGPGTRLLVL.